The next 21 T cell receptor beta chains were all read from a single sample in a study of patients and donors after allogeneic stem cell transplantation. MiXCR, applied by TCRdb to the RT-PCR reads, yields one record per CDR3 protein. The data show 400,000 to 450,000 distinct CDR3 sequences, 16% seen once. Material: blood, either unsorted or a sorted T cell fraction (not recorded which). Receptors originate from a human donor who was either an allogeneic HSCT recipient or a stem cell or donor lymphocyte infusion donor (not recorded which). It is not recorded whose cells these are; they may come from a transplant donor.

This clonotype turned up a few times. The rearrangement links TRBV5-1 to TRBJ2-1; D gene unclear. CDR1 SGHRS and CDR2 YFSETQ come from the germline V gene. The CDR3 consists of 15 residues. Trimming left V 2 bases short and J 1 base short, with 10 bases between. The CDR3, as DNA: TGCGCCAGCAGCTTTCAACTACCGTCCTACAATGAGCAGTTCTTC. Translation: CASSFQLPSYNEQFF.

The chain joins TRBV6-5 to TRBJ2-7; no reliable D call. CDR3 length: 15 residues. Trimming shortened V by 2 bases and J by 2 bases, and 13 bases separated the two germline ends. The germline CDR1 and CDR2 sequences are MNHEY and SVGAGI. The CDR3 loop reads CASSYGSGGTYEQYF. The CDR3 nucleotides read TGTGCCAGCAGTTACGGCTCGGGCGGAACCTACGAGCAGTACTTC.

The V and J genes are TRBV25-1 and TRBJ2-3; no definite D call. The CDR3 runs to 19 residues. Germline CDR1 is MGHDK and CDR2 is SYGVNS. The germline V and J ends were trimmed by 2 bases and 0 bases, with 21 bases remaining between them. The CDR3 loop reads CASSERRLGRSRSTDTQYF. For the CDR3, the DNA is TGTGCCAGCAGTGAACGCCGGCTTGGCAGGAGCCGAAGCACAGATACGCAGTATTTT. The variable domain in full, with the rest retrieved from reference TRBV25-1 and TRBJ2-3, is EADIYQTPRYLVIGTGKKITLECSQTMGHDKMYWYQQDPGMELHLIHYSYGVNSTEKGDLSSESTVSRIRTEHFPLTLESARPSHTSQYLCASSERRLGRSRSTDTQYFGPGTRLTVL.

This clonotype was detected a few times. The chain employs TRBV6-6 and TRBJ2-5; D call uncertain. Trimming left V 7 bases short and J 3 bases short, with 12 bases between. In germline, CDR1 is MNHNY, CDR2 SVGAGI (reference sequence). There are 13 residues in the CDR3. The CDR3 sequence: CASKWAAEETQYF. The DNA of the CDR3 is TGTGCCAGCAAATGGGCAGCCGAAGAGACCCAGTACTTC.

This clonotype was seen a handful of times. V usage is TRBV11-3 and J usage is TRBJ2-1, with D unclear. The germline V gene has CDR1 SGHNT and CDR2 YENEEA. Deletions cut 1 base from V and 4 bases from J, with 8 bases between. The CDR3 sequence is 14 residues long. CDR3: CASSLGRLYNEQFF. The CDR3 nucleotides read TGTGCCAGCAGCTTAGGACGGCTTTACAATGAGCAGTTCTTC.

The gene calls are TRBV20-1 and TRBJ2-7; TRBD2 aligns across 7 bases. From germline, CDR1 is DFQATT and CDR2 SNEGSKA (reference sequence). V was pared by 6 bases and J by 3 bases, with 8 bases of the junction left unmatched. CDR3 length: 13 residues. The CDR3 protein is CSAHGGSVYEQYF. In nucleotides, the CDR3 is TGCAGTGCCCACGGCGGGAGCGTCTACGAGCAGTACTTC.

The chain carries TRBV5-1 and TRBJ2-5; a weak D match, TRBD2 (6 bases). Germline V gene sequence: CDR1 SGHRS, CDR2 YFSETQ. V was clipped by 0 bases and J by 5 bases, with 26 bases between them. The CDR3 has 19 residues. CDR3 region: CASSLAREWASVRGETQYF. DNA for the CDR3: TGCGCCAGCAGCTTGGCCCGAGAGTGGGCTAGCGTCCGGGGGGAGACCCAGTACTTC.

The chain recombines TRBV12-3 or TRBV12-4 with TRBJ1-5, with unresolved D. The CDR3 extends over 15 amino acids. Trimming stripped 4 bases from V and 1 base from J, with 11 bases between. The CDR3 nucleotides read TGTGCCAGCAGTTCCACCTCTTGGAGCAATCAGCCCCAGCATTTT. Its protein product is CASSSTSWSNQPQHF.

Ten or more counts support this clonotype. This chain links TRBV6-2 or TRBV6-3 with TRBJ2-1; D perhaps matches TRBD2 (6 bases). V was pared by 2 bases and J by 10 bases, with 18 bases between. The length of the CDR3 is 15 residues. In germline, CDR1 is MNHEY, CDR2 SVGEGT. Here the CDR3 reads CASSYGGTSSGEQFF. The CDR3 DNA sequence: TGTGCCAGCAGTTACGGGGGGACCTCCTCGGGAGAGCAGTTCTTC.

The gene calls are TRBV6-2 or TRBV6-3 and TRBJ2-2; 13 nucleotides match TRBD2. CDR3 length: 16 residues. Germline CDR1 and CDR2: MNHEY and SVGEGT. The trim removed 6 bases at V and 7 bases at J, leaving 8 bases unmatched. CDR3 coding DNA: TGTGCCAGCAGAGCCACTAGCGGGGGGGCAATCGGGGAGCTGTTTTTT. Translating it yields CASRATSGGAIGELFF.

This clonotype has a count of ten or more. The V and J genes are TRBV5-1 and TRBJ2-7, with 9 bases fitting TRBD2. V shed 4 bases and J 2 bases; nucleotides not matched to a gene: 7. The CDR3 runs 15 residues. Germline values: CDR1 SGHRS, CDR2 YFSETQ. CDR3 DNA: TGCGCCAGCAGCCCCGCGGGGGGGGGCCCCTACGAGCAGTACTTC. Amino acid sequence: CASSPAGGGPYEQYF.

The table lists this clonotype with a few counts. This rearrangement joins TRBV12-3 or TRBV12-4 to TRBJ1-1; D perhaps matches TRBD1 (6 bases). The CDR3 sequence is 15 residues long. The ends were cut back, 8 bases at V and 4 bases at J, with 20 bases in the middle. In DNA, the CDR3 is TGTGCCAGCGAAAGCTCCCCCTACAGGGCCACTGAAGCTTTCTTT. It encodes CASESSPYRATEAFF.

The J gene is TRBJ1-1, the V gene TRBV5-1; D not certain. The germline V and J ends were trimmed by 2 bases and 0 bases, with 8 bases remaining between them. The CDR3 runs to 14 residues. Germline lookup yields CDR1 SGHRS and CDR2 YFSETQ. CDR3 nucleotides: TGCGCCAGCAGCTTAAAGCCAGTGAACACTGAAGCTTTCTTT. It translates to CASSLKPVNTEAFF.

This clonotype was counted many times. The chain carries TRBV20-1 and TRBJ1-2; TRBD1 is a possible D gene (5 bases). From germline, CDR1 is DFQATT and CDR2 SNEGSKA (reference sequence). V lost 7 bases to trimming and J lost 8 bases, with 5 bases between them. This CDR3 spans 8 amino acids. The CDR3 reads CSGGGYTF. CDR3 bases: TGCAGTGGGGGGGGCTACACCTTC.

This clonotype appeared a few times. This chain joins TRBV3-1 and TRBJ2-1; D uncertain. V was pared by 4 bases and J by 5 bases, with 9 bases between. The CDR3 is 13 amino acids. CDR1 and CDR2 from the germline V gene are LGHDT and YNNKEL (reference sequence). CDR3 sequence: CASSRGIHNEQFF. CDR3 in DNA: TGTGCCAGCAGCCGTGGGATTCACAATGAGCAGTTCTTC.

This clonotype occurred a few times. J is TRBJ2-1 and V is TRBV9; TRBD1 agrees at 12 bases. Germline trimming cut 1 base from V and 7 bases from J; bases unmatched to any gene: 9. CDR3 length: 17 amino acids. CDR1 SGDLS and CDR2 YYNGEE come from the germline V gene. The DNA of the CDR3 is TGTGCCAGCAGCGTATTCTCCGGGACAGGGGGCTCAAATGAGCAGTTCTTC. It yields the protein CASSVFSGTGGSNEQFF.

Many counts were recorded for this clonotype. The J gene is TRBJ1-4, the V gene TRBV12-3 or TRBV12-4; D remains unclear. The V end lost 3 bases, the J end lost 6 bases, and 11 bases lay between the germline ends. The CDR3 totals 14 residues. The CDR3 nucleotides are TGTGCCAGCAGTTTGTTGGGTCCCGATGAAAAACTGTTTTTT. Translated: CASSLLGPDEKLFF.

This clonotype has a handful of counts. The DNA for the CDR3 is TGTGCCAGCAGTAAGACACTGAACACTGAAGCTTTCTTT. It yields the protein CASSKTLNTEAFF. The genes are TRBV6-6 and TRBJ1-1; no firm D call. Deletions cut 5 bases from V and 0 bases from J, with 7 bases between. The CDR3 consists of 13 residues. Germline CDR1 and CDR2: MNHNY and SVGAGI (reference sequence).

This clonotype appeared a few times. The J gene is TRBJ1-2, the V gene TRBV20-1, with D perhaps TRBD1 (6 bases). V was shortened by 5 bases and J by 4 bases, with 17 bases between the two germline ends. CDR3 length equals 14 residues. CDR1 DFQATT and CDR2 SNEGSKA come from the germline V gene (reference sequence). CDR3 protein: CSAYSGGRGYGYTF. As DNA, the CDR3 is TGCAGTGCTTACAGCGGGGGGCGAGGCTATGGCTACACCTTC.

This clonotype has a handful of counts. V usage is TRBV5-1 and J usage is TRBJ2-1; no firm D call. V was cut by 4 bases and J by 2 bases, with 13 bases left in between. The length of the CDR3 is 15 residues. Germline V gene lookup returns CDR1 SGHRS and CDR2 YFSETQ. The CDR3 bases are TGCGCCAGCAGCCCAATACCAAGCGCCTACAATGAGCAGTTCTTC. Protein: CASSPIPSAYNEQFF.

A few counts support this clonotype. The gene calls are TRBV20-1 and TRBJ1-6, with a tentative D call TRBD1 (6 bases). Germline V gene lookup returns CDR1 DFQATT and CDR2 SNEGSKA (reference sequence). This CDR3 spans 14 amino acids. The V end was cut by 1 base, the J end by 7 bases, with 11 bases between. Here the CDR3 DNA reads TGCAGTGCTAGAGGTAGGACAGAGAATTCACCCCTCCACTTT. Translating gives CSARGRTENSPLHF.